A selection of T cell receptor beta chains follows, all from one sample in a study of Ad26.COV2.S vaccination and SARS-CoV-2 variants. Clones were read by immunoSEQ multiplex PCR, and TCRdb kept only the in-frame ones, dropping some. The sample lists hundreds of thousands of clones; about 91% were seen once. The source was peripheral blood, collected after recovery from COVID-19. The origin of the receptors is a human donor who had recovered from COVID-19. CDR3s include the opening cysteine and the closing phenylalanine or tryptophan. A D gene is named only where the DNA matches it firmly. Some rows mark clone size as missing; the rest say once, few, many or name a class of expanded clone.

TRBV10-3	TRBD1	once	TRBJ1-2	TGTGCCATCAGGGAGGACAGGGGACTAATTGGCTACACCTTC	CAIREDRGLIGYTF
TRBV25-1	NA	NA	TRBJ2-3	TGTGCCAGCAGTGGGGGGGACACGCAGTATTTT	CASSGGDTQYF
TRBV3-1/TRBV3-2	NA	NA	TRBJ2-5	TGTGCCAGCAGCTACACCACGGGGTTTGAGACCCAGTACTTC	CASSYTTGFETQYF
TRBV2	NA	NA	TRBJ2-1	TGTGCCAGCAGTATCCGGGACTCCTCCTACAATGAGCAGTTCTTC	CASSIRDSSYNEQFF
TRBV11-2	NA	once	TRBJ1-1	TGTGCCAGCAGCTTCATGGGGCAGCCGAACACTGAAGCTTTCTTT	CASSFMGQPNTEAFF
TRBV18	TRBD1	NA	TRBJ2-5	TGTGCCAGCTCACCATTGACAGGGGAAGAGACCCAGTACTTC	CASSPLTGEETQYF
TRBV2	NA	NA	TRBJ1-2	TGTGCCAGCAGTGAAGAAAGAGGGACGGGGCGGTACACCTTC	CASSEERGTGRYTF
TRBV2	NA	NA	TRBJ1-5	TGTGCCAGCAGTTCGGACAGTTACAATCAGCCCCAGCATTTT	CASSSDSYNQPQHF
TRBV15	TRBD1	NA	TRBJ2-5	TGTGCCACCAGCAGAACCGGGACAGCTCAAGAGACCCAGTACTTC	CATSRTGTAQETQYF
TRBV5-4	NA	NA	TRBJ1-1	TGTGCCAGCAGCTTGGATGCGGGCGCCTCCCAACTTAACACTGAAGCTTTCTTT	CASSLDAGASQLNTEAFF
TRBV5-1	TRBD2	few	TRBJ2-4	TGCGCCAGCAGCCCCGACCCGGGACTAGCGGGGAACCAGTACTTC	CASSPDPGLAGNQYF
TRBV7-9	TRBD1	NA	TRBJ1-2	TGTGCCAGTCATCCAACCGGGACAGGGGGAGGCTACACCTTC	CASHPTGTGGGYTF
TRBV7-6	NA	NA	TRBJ2-2	TGTGCCAGCAGACCTACAGGGTCGGGCACCGGGGAGCTGTTTTTT	CASRPTGSGTGELFF
TRBV27	NA	NA	TRBJ2-3	TGTGCCAGCAGTTTCCTTTCCACAGATACGCAGTATTTT	CASSFLSTDTQYF
TRBV6-5	NA	NA	TRBJ2-7	TGTGCCAGCAGTACCGGGACGGACTACGAGCAGTACTTC	CASSTGTDYEQYF
TRBV4-3	NA	NA	TRBJ1-1	TGCGCCAGCAGCCAAGGGACAATGACTGAAGCTTTCTTT	CASSQGTMTEAFF
TRBV25-1	NA	few	TRBJ1-5	TGTGCCAGCAGTGAATCTTTGGTGCAGCCCCAGCATTTT	CASSESLVQPQHF
TRBV6-1	NA	NA	TRBJ1-2	TGTGCCAGCAGTGAAGAAGAGACCTTCTATGGGGCCTACACCTTC	CASSEEETFYGAYTF
TRBV25-1	NA	NA	TRBJ1-2	TGTGCCAGCAGTCTCGACACGAACTATGGCTACACCTTC	CASSLDTNYGYTF
TRBV9	NA	NA	TRBJ2-3	TGTGCCAGCAGCGTAGAGGCGATCACAGATACGCAGTATTTT	CASSVEAITDTQYF
TRBV29-1	TRBD1	NA	TRBJ1-4	TGCAGCGTGTGGAGACAGGGAAAACTGTTTTTT	CSVWRQGKLFF
TRBV6-5	NA	NA	TRBJ1-1	TGTGCCAGCAGTTTCGGACAGTTGAACACTGAAGCTTTCTTT	CASSFGQLNTEAFF
TRBV5-1	NA	NA	TRBJ1-1	TGCGCCAGCAGCTTGGTGGGTGTGATGAACACTGAAGCTTTCTTT	CASSLVGVMNTEAFF